This paragraph reports one T cell receptor beta chain. This specimen belongs to a study of CXCR3-negative and CXCR3-positive naive CD8 T cells. Libraries were UMI-labeled 5' RACE TRB cDNA. TCRdb reprocessed the 5' RACE reads, keeping one entry per CDR3 protein, no DNA. In total, the table holds about 8,000 distinct CDR3 sequences. Specimen: naive CXCR3- CD8+ T cells from blood. Subset given: CD45RO-CCR7+CD27+CD95- naive CD8+ T cells lacking CXCR3 (TNR3-). The TCR sequence derives from a human donor in good health. Some clones in this sample may be carry-over from other donors' samples.

Here the CDR3 reads CASSQGESSYNEQFF. The chain is built from TRBV3-1 and TRBJ2-1; the TRBD1 assignment by TCRdb is unverifiable without DNA. The CDR3 extends over 15 amino acids. CDR1 and CDR2 from the germline V gene are LGHDT and YNNKEL (reference sequence).